Below, 17 T cell receptor beta chains from the same sample are listed, as sequenced in a study of T cell responses to AZD1222 COVID-19 vaccine (dated by TCRdb to the early 2020s). Sample time point, as interpreted from the label and publication: baseline before first vaccination. Libraries came from the immunoSEQ multiplex PCR assay. As stored in TCRdb, this immuneACCESS dataset retains in-frame rearrangements with V and J assigned. A fraction of the clones does not appear; measured against another copy, unresolved V genes explain less than half of the discrepancy, and the remainder lacks a known reason. The sample table lists roughly 140,000 clones, 90% to 95% of them with a count of one. Around 5.2% of the sample is taken by the ten largest. Sequenced material: peripheral blood, taken on day 0 of AZD1222 vaccination. The source of these receptors is an adult in good health.

This chain joins TRBV7-9 and TRBJ2-1, with 10 positions matching TRBD2. The germline gives CDR1 SEHNR, CDR2 FQNEAQ (reference sequence). The CDR3 has 16 amino acids. The V gene end was trimmed by 0 bases and the J gene end by 8 bases; junction bases not matched to a gene: 7. The DNA for the CDR3 is TGTGCCAGCAGCTTAGCTGCTAGCGGGAGTAGTGATGAGCAGTTCTTC. This translates into CASSLAASGSSDEQFF.

For this clone: Additional DNA sequences in this sample encode the identical CDR3. The V and J genes are TRBV10-3 and TRBJ2-1; 8 nucleotides line up with TRBD2. Germline CDR1 and CDR2: ENHRY and SYGVKD. Germline trimming cut 2 bases from V and 3 bases from J; bases unmatched to any gene: 3. The CDR3 has 15 residues. DNA for the CDR3: TGTGCCATCAGTGAGGGGCTAGCGGGCTACAATGAGCAGTTCTTC. It encodes CAISEGLAGYNEQFF.

In this sample, this clone turned up once. The V gene is TRBV11-2, the J gene TRBJ2-7, with D unresolved. The V and J ends lost 5 bases and 4 bases respectively, with 15 bases between them. The germline V gene has CDR1 SGHAT and CDR2 FQNNGV. This CDR3 has 14 amino acids. The CDR3 protein is CASSPNVADYEQYF. The CDR3, as DNA: TGTGCCAGCAGCCCTAACGTGGCGGATTACGAGCAGTACTTC.

This clone was seen once. The chain employs TRBV2 and TRBJ2-2, with D uncertain. The CDR3 runs to 15 residues. The ends were cut back, 4 bases at V and 0 bases at J, with 9 bases in the middle. Germline V gene sequence: CDR1 SNHLY, CDR2 FYNNEI. CDR3 bases: TGTGCCAGCAGTGGAATAGCTGCGAACACCGGGGAGCTGTTTTTT. It is translated as CASSGIAANTGELFF.

This chain links TRBV18 with TRBJ2-7; possibly TRBD1 for D (5 bases). From germline, CDR1 is KGHSH and CDR2 LQKENI. V dropped 2 bases and J dropped 6 bases, with 11 bases sitting between them. The CDR3 runs 13 residues. The CDR3 region is CASSPDSLGEQYF. In DNA, the CDR3 is TGTGCCAGCTCACCAGACAGCCTTGGCGAGCAGTACTTC.

The chain joins TRBV6-5 to TRBJ1-1; no firm D call. The germline V and J ends were trimmed by 0 bases and 5 bases, with 13 bases remaining between them. This CDR3 is 15 amino acids long. Per the germline V gene, CDR1 is MNHEY and CDR2 is SVGAGI. The CDR3 spells CASSYSGGPSTEAFF. The CDR3 region has the DNA TGTGCCAGCAGTTACTCGGGTGGGCCGAGTACTGAAGCTTTCTTT.

The chain has TRBV6-2 or TRBV6-3 and TRBJ1-5; 7 bases are shared with TRBD1. This CDR3 region has 15 residues. Germline lookup yields CDR1 MNHEY and CDR2 SVGEGT. The trim removed 0 bases at V and 5 bases at J, leaving 4 bases unmatched. The CDR3 coding sequence is TGTGCCAGCAGTTACTCGCAGGGGGGGCATCAGCCCCAGCATTTT. Translation gives CASSYSQGGHQPQHF.

The chain carries TRBV6-5 and TRBJ1-1; 9 nucleotides line up with TRBD1. In germline, CDR1 is MNHEY, CDR2 SVGAGI. The CDR3 runs to 15 residues. J lost 0 bases, V lost 6 bases, and 5 bases had no gene match. The CDR3 loop reads CASRWDRVMNTEAFF. For the CDR3, the DNA is TGTGCCAGCAGGTGGGACAGGGTCATGAACACTGAAGCTTTCTTT.

The V gene is TRBV9, the J gene TRBJ1-2, with TRBD1 identical over 7 bases. V lost 7 bases and J lost 8; bases outside the gene matches: 11. CDR3 length: 13 residues. Germline V gives CDR1 SGDLS, CDR2 YYNGEE. The chain's CDR3 is CASSPGGSGGYTF. As DNA, the CDR3 is TGTGCCAGCTCACCAGGGGGTTCCGGGGGCTACACCTTC.

The CDR3 loop is CSVKGRLTGGQYEQYF. The DNA of the CDR3 is TGCAGCGTTAAAGGGCGCCTGACGGGAGGGCAATACGAGCAGTACTTC. The rearrangement joins TRBV29-1 to TRBJ2-7; 8 bases are a match to TRBD2. Germline V gene sequence: CDR1 SQVTM, CDR2 ANQGSEA. The CDR3 length is 16 residues. The J segment lost 4 bases and the V segment lost 5 bases, leaving 16 bases of the junction unmatched.

The rearrangement uses TRBV5-5 and TRBJ2-3; D ambiguous. Trimming shortened V by 5 bases and J by 0 bases, and 13 bases separated the two germline ends. Germline CDR1 reads SGHKS; CDR2 reads YYEKEE (reference sequence). The CDR3 runs to 15 residues. CDR3 residues: CASSRVGTSTDTQYF. The CDR3 DNA is TGTGCCAGCAGTAGGGTGGGAACTAGCACAGATACGCAGTATTTT.

The rearrangement joins TRBV19 to TRBJ2-3; 7 nucleotides align to TRBD2. J lost 8 bases, V lost 6 bases, and 11 bases had no gene match. CDR1 LNHDA and CDR2 SQIVND come from the germline V gene (reference sequence). This CDR3 comprises 14 residues. CDR3 protein: CASSQTGGVGTQYF. The CDR3 nucleotides are TGTGCCAGTAGCCAAACGGGGGGAGTGGGTACGCAGTATTTT.

The chain recombines TRBV20-1 with TRBJ1-1; no clear D. V was trimmed by 3 bases and J by 2 bases, leaving 13 bases between them. The CDR3 covers 14 residues. The germline V gene encodes CDR1 DFQATT and CDR2 SNEGSKA (reference sequence). The chain's CDR3 is CSASFLPGNTEAFF. The DNA for the CDR3 is TGCAGTGCTAGTTTCCTGCCCGGAAACACTGAAGCTTTCTTT.

The rearrangement joins TRBV5-1 to TRBJ2-2; 11 positions match TRBD2. Germline V gives CDR1 SGHRS, CDR2 YFSETQ. V trimming: 5 bases; J trimming: 6 bases; junction bases outside the gene matches: 3. The CDR3 length is 14 residues. CDR3 coding DNA: TGCGCCAGCAGACTAGCGGGGGAGGCCGGGGAGCTGTTTTTT. Its protein is CASRLAGEAGELFF.

The V gene is TRBV7-3, the J gene TRBJ1-4; D is uncertain. V lost 5 bases to trimming and J lost 7 bases, with 8 bases between them. The germline CDR1 and CDR2 sequences are SGHTA and FQGTGA. The CDR3 is made up of 12 amino acids. The CDR3 bases are TGTGCCAGCAGCCTGTTTGGTGAAAAACTGTTTTTT. Its protein is CASSLFGEKLFF.

V gene TRBV4-3 combines with J gene TRBJ2-1, with D perhaps matching TRBD2 (6 bases). This CDR3 is built from 15 residues. CDR1 and CDR2 from the germline V gene are LGHNA and YSLEER. The ends were cut back, 1 base at V and 3 bases at J, with 10 bases in the middle. The CDR3 DNA is TGCGCCAGCAGCCAAGGACTAGGGGACTACAATGAGCAGTTCTTC. The encoded protein is CASSQGLGDYNEQFF.

The rearrangement links TRBV7-3 to TRBJ2-3, with D perhaps matching TRBD1 (6 bases). The CDR3 contains 16 residues. V shed 3 bases and J shed 2 bases, with 15 bases lying between them. Germline V gene data show CDR1 as SGHTA and CDR2 as FQGTGA. CDR3 in amino acids: CASSLGASRNTDTQYF. Written as DNA, the CDR3 is TGTGCCAGCAGCTTGGGGGCATCCCGAAACACAGATACGCAGTATTTT. The full variable domain, rest sourced from reference TRBV7-3 and TRBJ2-3, is GAGVSQTPSNKVTEKGKYVELRCDPISGHTALYWYRQSLGQGPEFLIYFQGTGAADDSGLPNDRFFAVRPEGSVSTLKIQRTERGDSAVYLCASSLGASRNTDTQYFGPGTRLTVL.